This T cell receptor beta chain comes out of a study of T cells expressing NK-cell markers. Beta-chain TCR cDNA was generated via 5'RACE template switching with UMIs. Each CDR3 protein gets one entry in TCRdb, which reprocessed the 5' RACE reads and gives no DNA. The sample's table shows over 200,000 distinct CDR3 sequences. The V gene's germline CDR1 is SQVTM and CDR2 ANQGSEA. The CDR3 length is 12 residues. V is TRBV29-1 and J is TRBJ2-1; the TCRdb D gene call, TRBD1, has no DNA to confirm it. Sequenced input: blood T cells: a sorted CD56 or NKG2C T cell subset, CD4+ or CD8+ T cells, or bulk PBMC T cells (not recorded which). This TCR came from a man in his late teens or twenties in good health. This chain's CDR3 is CSVAPTSNEQFF.